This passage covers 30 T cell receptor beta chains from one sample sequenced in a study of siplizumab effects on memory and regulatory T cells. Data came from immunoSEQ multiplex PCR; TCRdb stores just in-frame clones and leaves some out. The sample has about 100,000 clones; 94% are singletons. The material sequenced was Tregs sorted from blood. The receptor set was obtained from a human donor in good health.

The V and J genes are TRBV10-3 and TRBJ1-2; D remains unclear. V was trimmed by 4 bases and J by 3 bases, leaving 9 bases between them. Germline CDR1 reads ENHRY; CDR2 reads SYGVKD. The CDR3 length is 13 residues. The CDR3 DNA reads TGTGCCATCAGTGTTGGCAGCCACTATGGCTACACCTTC. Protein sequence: CAISVGSHYGYTF.

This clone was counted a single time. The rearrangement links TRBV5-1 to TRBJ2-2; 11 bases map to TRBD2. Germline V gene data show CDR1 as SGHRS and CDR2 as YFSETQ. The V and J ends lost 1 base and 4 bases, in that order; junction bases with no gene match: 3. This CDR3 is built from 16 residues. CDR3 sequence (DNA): TGCGCCAGCAGCTTGACTAGCGGGAGTACCACCGGGGAGCTGTTTTTT. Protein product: CASSLTSGSTTGELFF.

In DNA, the CDR3 is TGTGCCACCAGCAGAGGGCAGCTCTATGGCTACACCTTC. Protein: CATSRGQLYGYTF. The chain recombines TRBV15 with TRBJ1-2; D uncertain. Deletions cut 1 base from V and 4 bases from J, with 7 bases between. The CDR3 is made up of 13 amino acids. In germline, CDR1 is LNHNV, CDR2 YYDKDF (reference sequence). The variable domain in full, with the rest retrieved from reference TRBV15 and TRBJ1-2, is DAMVIQNPRYQVTQFGKPVTLSCSQTLNHNVMYWYQQKSSQAPKLLFHYYDKDFNNEADTPDNFQSRRPNTSFCFLDIRSPGLGDTAMYLCATSRGQLYGYTFGSGTRLTVV.

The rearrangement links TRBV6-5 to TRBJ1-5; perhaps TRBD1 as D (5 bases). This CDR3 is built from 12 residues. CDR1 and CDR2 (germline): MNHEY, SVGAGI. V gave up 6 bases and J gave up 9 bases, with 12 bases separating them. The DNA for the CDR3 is TGTGCCAGCAGCGGAACTGGGGGGCCCCAGCATTTT. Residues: CASSGTGGPQHF.

In nucleotides, the CDR3 is TGTGCCAGCAGCAAAGAACCGGGAGGGGGGGCAGATACGCAGTATTTT. Translated, it gives CASSKEPGGGADTQYF. This chain connects TRBV21-1 to TRBJ2-3; no check of the table's D call, TRBD2, against the DNA was made. TRBV21-1 counts as a pseudogene. This CDR3 comprises 16 residues.

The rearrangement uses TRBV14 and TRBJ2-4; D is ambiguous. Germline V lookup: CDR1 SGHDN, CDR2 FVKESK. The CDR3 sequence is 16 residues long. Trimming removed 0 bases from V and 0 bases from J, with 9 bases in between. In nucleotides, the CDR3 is TGTGCCAGCAGCCAAGATCACAGTCGAGCCAAAAACATTCAGTACTTC. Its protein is CASSQDHSRAKNIQYF.

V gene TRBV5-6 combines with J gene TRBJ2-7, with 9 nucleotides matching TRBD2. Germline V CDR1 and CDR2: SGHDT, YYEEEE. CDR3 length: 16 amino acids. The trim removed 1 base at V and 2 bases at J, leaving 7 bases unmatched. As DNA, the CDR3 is TGTGCCAGCAGCTTGCGCTCTCCTAGCGGGACCTACGAGCAGTACTTC. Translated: CASSLRSPSGTYEQYF.

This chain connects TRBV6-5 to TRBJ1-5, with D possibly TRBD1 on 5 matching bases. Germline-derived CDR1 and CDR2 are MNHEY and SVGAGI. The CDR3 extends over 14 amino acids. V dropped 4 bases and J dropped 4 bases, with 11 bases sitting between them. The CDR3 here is CASSSGRKNQPQHF. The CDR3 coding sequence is TGTGCCAGCAGTTCGGGACGTAAAAATCAGCCCCAGCATTTT.

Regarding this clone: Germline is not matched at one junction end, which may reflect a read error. CDR3 nucleotides: TGCGCCAGCAGCCAAGATTTAGATCTCTCCGACGAGCAGTACTTC. This gives the protein CASSQDLDLSDEQYF. V usage is TRBV4-1 and J usage is TRBJ2-7; D is unresolved. Germline assignment: CDR1 MGHRA and CDR2 YSYEKL. This CDR3 region has 15 residues.

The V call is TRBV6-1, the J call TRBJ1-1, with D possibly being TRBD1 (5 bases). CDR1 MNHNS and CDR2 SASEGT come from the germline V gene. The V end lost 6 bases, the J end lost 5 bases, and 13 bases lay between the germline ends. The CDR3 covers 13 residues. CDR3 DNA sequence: TGTGCCAGCAGCCTTTCGGGGGAGACTGAAGCTTTCTTT. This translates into CASSLSGETEAFF.

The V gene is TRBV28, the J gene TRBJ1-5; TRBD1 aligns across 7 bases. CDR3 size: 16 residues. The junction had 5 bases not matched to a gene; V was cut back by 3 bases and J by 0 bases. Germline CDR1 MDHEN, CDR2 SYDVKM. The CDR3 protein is CASSFLGQYSNQPQHF. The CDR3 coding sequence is TGTGCCAGCAGTTTTCTGGGACAGTATAGCAATCAGCCCCAGCATTTT.

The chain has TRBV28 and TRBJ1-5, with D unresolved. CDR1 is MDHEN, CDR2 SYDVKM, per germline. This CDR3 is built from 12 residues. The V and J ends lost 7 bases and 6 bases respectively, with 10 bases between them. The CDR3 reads CASTPGSQPQHF. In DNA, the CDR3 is TGTGCCAGCACCCCCGGGAGTCAGCCCCAGCATTTT.

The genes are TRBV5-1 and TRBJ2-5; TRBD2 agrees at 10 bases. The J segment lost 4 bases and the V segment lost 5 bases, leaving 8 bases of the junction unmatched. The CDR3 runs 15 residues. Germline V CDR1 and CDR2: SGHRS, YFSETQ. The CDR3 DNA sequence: TGCGCCAGCAGGAGGGCTAGCGGGAGCTTAGAGACCCAGTACTTC. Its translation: CASRRASGSLETQYF.

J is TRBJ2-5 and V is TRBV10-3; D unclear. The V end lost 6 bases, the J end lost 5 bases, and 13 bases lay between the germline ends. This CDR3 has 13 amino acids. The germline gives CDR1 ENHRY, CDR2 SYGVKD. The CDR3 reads CAIRAPLGETQYF. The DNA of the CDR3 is TGTGCCATCAGGGCACCCCTTGGGGAGACCCAGTACTTC.

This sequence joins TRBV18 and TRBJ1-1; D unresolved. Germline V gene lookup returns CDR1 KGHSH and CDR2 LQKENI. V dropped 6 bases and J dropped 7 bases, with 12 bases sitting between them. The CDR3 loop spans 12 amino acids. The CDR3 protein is CASSFRAGEAFF. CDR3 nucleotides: TGTGCCAGCTCCTTTCGGGCCGGTGAAGCTTTCTTT.

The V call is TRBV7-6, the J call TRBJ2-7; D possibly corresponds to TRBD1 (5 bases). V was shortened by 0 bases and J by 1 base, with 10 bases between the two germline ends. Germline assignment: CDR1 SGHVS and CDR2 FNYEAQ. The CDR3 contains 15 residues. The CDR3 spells CASSLAGRVSYEQYF. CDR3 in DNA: TGTGCCAGCAGCTTAGCAGGCAGGGTTTCCTACGAGCAGTACTTC.

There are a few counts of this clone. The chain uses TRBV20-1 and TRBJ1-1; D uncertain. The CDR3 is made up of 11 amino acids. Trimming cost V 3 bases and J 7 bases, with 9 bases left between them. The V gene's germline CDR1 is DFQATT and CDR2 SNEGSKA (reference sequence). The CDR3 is CSASERIEAFF. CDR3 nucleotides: TGCAGTGCTAGTGAGCGTATTGAAGCTTTCTTT.

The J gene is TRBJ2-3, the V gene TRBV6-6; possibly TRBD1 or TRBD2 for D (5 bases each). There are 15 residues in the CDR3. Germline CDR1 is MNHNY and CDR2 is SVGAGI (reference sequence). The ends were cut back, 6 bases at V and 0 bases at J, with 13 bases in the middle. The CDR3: CASSRTGTSTDTQYF. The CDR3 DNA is TGTGCCAGCAGCCGAACCGGGACCAGCACAGATACGCAGTATTTT.

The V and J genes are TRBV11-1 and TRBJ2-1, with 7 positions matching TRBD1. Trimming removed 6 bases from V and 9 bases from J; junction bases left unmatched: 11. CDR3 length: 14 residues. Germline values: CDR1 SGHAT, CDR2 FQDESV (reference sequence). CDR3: CASRINRGRSEQFF. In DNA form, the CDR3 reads TGTGCCAGCAGGATTAACAGGGGCCGGAGTGAGCAGTTCTTC.

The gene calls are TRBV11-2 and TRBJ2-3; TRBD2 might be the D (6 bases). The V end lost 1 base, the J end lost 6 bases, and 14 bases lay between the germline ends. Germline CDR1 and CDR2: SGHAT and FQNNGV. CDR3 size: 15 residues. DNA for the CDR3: TGTGCCAGCAGCTTAGTAGGAGGGCTTGCGGATACGCAGTATTTT. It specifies CASSLVGGLADTQYF.

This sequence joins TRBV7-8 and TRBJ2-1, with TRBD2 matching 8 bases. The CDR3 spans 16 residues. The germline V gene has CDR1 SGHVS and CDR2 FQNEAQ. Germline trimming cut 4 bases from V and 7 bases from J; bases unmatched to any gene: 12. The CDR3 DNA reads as TGTGCCAGCAGCTCTCCCTATGCGGGAGGAAGGAATGAGCAGTTCTTC. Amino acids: CASSSPYAGGRNEQFF.

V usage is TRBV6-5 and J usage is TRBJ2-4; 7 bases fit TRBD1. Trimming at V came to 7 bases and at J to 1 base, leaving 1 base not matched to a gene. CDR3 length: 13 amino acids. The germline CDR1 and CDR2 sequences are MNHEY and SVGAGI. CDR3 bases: TGTGCCAGCAAGGGGGCGGCCAAAAACATTCAGTACTTC. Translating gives CASKGAAKNIQYF.

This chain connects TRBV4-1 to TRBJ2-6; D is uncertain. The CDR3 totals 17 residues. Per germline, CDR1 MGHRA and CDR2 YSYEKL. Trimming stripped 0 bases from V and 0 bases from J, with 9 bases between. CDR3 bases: TGCGCCAGCAGCCAAGATTTACAAGCCTCTGGGGCCAACGTCCTGACTTTC. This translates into CASSQDLQASGANVLTF.

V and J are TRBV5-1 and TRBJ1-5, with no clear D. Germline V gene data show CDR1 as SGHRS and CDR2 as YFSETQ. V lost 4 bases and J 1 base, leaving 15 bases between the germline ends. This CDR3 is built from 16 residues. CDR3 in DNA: TGCGCCAGCAGCCTTAGACCCCTTGGCAGCAATCAGCCCCAGCATTTT. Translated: CASSLRPLGSNQPQHF.

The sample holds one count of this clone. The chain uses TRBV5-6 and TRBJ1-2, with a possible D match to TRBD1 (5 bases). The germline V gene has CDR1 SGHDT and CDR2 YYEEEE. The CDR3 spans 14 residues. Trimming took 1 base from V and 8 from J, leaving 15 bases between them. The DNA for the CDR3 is TGTGCCAGCAGCTTGAGTAGGGGCAGAACCGGCTACACCTTC. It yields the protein CASSLSRGRTGYTF.

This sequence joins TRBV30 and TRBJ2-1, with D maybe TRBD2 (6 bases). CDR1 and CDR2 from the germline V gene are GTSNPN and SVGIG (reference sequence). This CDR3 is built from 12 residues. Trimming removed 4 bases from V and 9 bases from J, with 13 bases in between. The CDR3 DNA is TGTGCCTGGACCGGGAGATCGGGTGAGCAGTTCTTC. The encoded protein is CAWTGRSGEQFF.

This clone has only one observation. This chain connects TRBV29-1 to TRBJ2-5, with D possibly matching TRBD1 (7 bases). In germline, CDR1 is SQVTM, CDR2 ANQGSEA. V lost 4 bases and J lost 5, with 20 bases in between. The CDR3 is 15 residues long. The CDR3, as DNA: TGCAGCGTTGTCCGGGGGACAGTGATATGGGAGACCCAGTACTTC. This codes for CSVVRGTVIWETQYF.

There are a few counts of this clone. CDR3 DNA sequence: TGTGCCAGCAGCTTGTGGACAGGGGGCTACGAGCAGTACTTC. Its translation: CASSLWTGGYEQYF. The J gene is TRBJ2-7, the V gene TRBV7-9; 10 bases are shared with TRBD1. The CDR3 runs 14 residues. Germline V gene lookup returns CDR1 SEHNR and CDR2 FQNEAQ (reference sequence). The V segment lost 3 bases and the J segment 3 bases; nucleotides outside the gene matches: 2. Supplemented by reference TRBV7-9 and TRBJ2-7, the full variable domain reads DTGVSQNPRHKITKRGQNVTFRCDPISEHNRLYWYRQTLGQGPEFLTYFQNEAQLEKSRLLSDRFSAERPKGSFSTLEIQRTEQGDSAMYLCASSLWTGGYEQYFGPGTRLTVT.

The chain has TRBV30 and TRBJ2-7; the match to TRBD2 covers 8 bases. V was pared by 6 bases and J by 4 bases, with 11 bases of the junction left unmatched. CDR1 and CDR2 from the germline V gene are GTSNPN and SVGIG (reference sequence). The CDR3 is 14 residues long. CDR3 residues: CACYYSGGAYEQYF. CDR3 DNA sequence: TGTGCCTGCTACTACTCGGGGGGGGCGTACGAGCAGTACTTC.

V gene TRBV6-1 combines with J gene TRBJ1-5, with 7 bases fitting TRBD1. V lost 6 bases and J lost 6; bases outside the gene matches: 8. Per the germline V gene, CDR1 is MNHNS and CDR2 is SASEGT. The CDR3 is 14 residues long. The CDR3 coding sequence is TGTGCCAGCAGGGGGGGACAGTGGGGTCAGCCCCAGCATTTT. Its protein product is CASRGGQWGQPQHF.